This T cell receptor beta chain emerged from a study of T cell responses to AZD1222 COVID-19 vaccine. The repertoire was sequenced with immunoSEQ multiplex PCR; TCRdb's copy has only in-frame clones and lacks some. The sample lists tens of thousands of clones; around 86% were seen once. Germline CDR1 and CDR2: LNHDA and SQIVND (reference sequence). Unmatched junction bases numbered 3, after V lost 1 base and J lost 0 bases. CDR3 length: 15 amino acids. The TCR was taken from an adult in good health. This chain joins TRBV19 and TRBJ2-7; 7 positions agree with TRBD1. The sequenced sample was peripheral blood, obtained on day 0 of AZD1222 vaccination. DNA for the CDR3: TGTGCCAGTAGTATAGCGACAGGGCACTCCTACGAGCAGTACTTC. Its protein product is CASSIATGHSYEQYF.